In its sample, the clone carrying this T cell receptor beta chain was seen once. This CDR3 region has 15 residues. The V end was cut by 5 bases, the J end by 0 bases, with 14 bases between. CDR1 and CDR2 (germline): MRHNA, SNTAGT. This sample is part of a study of shared T cell receptors in the human thymus. Produced via immunoSEQ multiplex PCR; TCRdb's table is partial and in-frame only. The top ten clones hold 0.02% of a sample with approximately 400,000 clones, 95% of them seen once. The sequence came from a human donor. This chain uses TRBV6-4 with TRBJ2-7; D call uncertain. Input material: thymocytes. CDR3 DNA sequence: TGTGCCAGCAGTCCTGCGTGGGCGCCCTCCTACGAGCAGTACTTC. Translating gives CASSPAWAPSYEQYF.